These 20 T cell receptor beta chains share one sample of origin, sequenced in a study of blood T cell repertoires in COVID-19. TCRdb keeps only in-frame clones here, not all; method: immunoSEQ multiplex PCR. The table shows fewer than 450,000 clones, with around 86% occurring only once. The sample consisted of peripheral blood. These receptor sequences come from a woman between 50 and 59 years old with COVID-19, enrolled during active disease.

This clone was counted a few times. The rearrangement joins TRBV4-2 to TRBJ1-6; 11 nucleotides line up with TRBD1. V shed 4 bases and J 0 bases; nucleotides not matched to a gene: 5. The CDR3 extends over 18 amino acids. Germline assignment: CDR1 LGHNA and CDR2 YNFKEQ. In DNA, the CDR3 is TGTGCCAGCAGCCCCGGGACAGGGGGGAGCTCCTATAATTCACCCCTCCACTTT. This encodes CASSPGTGGSSYNSPLHF.

As to this clone: This sample includes further DNA sequences coding for the same CDR3. This sequence joins TRBV24-1 and TRBJ2-2; 7 bases agree with TRBD2. After removal of 3 bases from V and 1 base from J, the junction contained 4 bases not matched to a gene. The germline V gene has CDR1 KGHDR and CDR2 SFDVKD. The length of the CDR3 is 16 residues. This chain's CDR3 is CATSDPTGGNTGELFF. CDR3 bases: TGTGCCACCAGTGATCCAACGGGAGGGAACACCGGGGAGCTGTTTTTT.

This clone was found once. The chain carries TRBV3-1 (or the pseudogene TRBV3-2) and TRBJ2-1; 11 bases align to TRBD2. The length of the CDR3 is 17 residues. With 0 bases clipped from V and 7 bases from J, the junction kept 8 bases outside the gene matches. Per germline, CDR1 LGHDT and CDR2 YNNKEL (reference sequence). In DNA, the CDR3 is TGTGCCAGCAGCCAAGATAATAGCGGGAGGGTTCGAAATGAGCAGTTCTTC. Translated: CASSQDNSGRVRNEQFF.

The chain combines TRBV5-1 with TRBJ2-3; D may be TRBD1 (5 bases). This CDR3 is 15 amino acids long. Germline assignment: CDR1 SGHRS and CDR2 YFSETQ. V dropped 8 bases and J dropped 0 bases, with 16 bases sitting between them. CDR3 sequence reads: CASQQDLVSTDTQYF. DNA of the CDR3: TGCGCCAGTCAACAGGACCTAGTTAGCACAGATACGCAGTATTTT.

The chain links TRBV6-4 to TRBJ2-1; D gene ambiguous. The CDR3 loop spans 11 amino acids. Germline lookup yields CDR1 MRHNA and CDR2 SNTAGT. Trimming removed 5 bases at V and 5 bases at J, with 4 bases between. The CDR3 is CASSLNNEQFF. In DNA, the CDR3 is TGTGCCAGCAGTTTAAACAATGAGCAGTTCTTC.

The chain combines TRBV7-2 with TRBJ2-5, with D perhaps TRBD2 (5 bases). The CDR3 is made up of 15 amino acids. Trimming took 5 bases from V and 5 from J, leaving 18 bases between them. Per the germline V gene, CDR1 is SGHTA and CDR2 is FQGNSA. The CDR3 coding sequence is TGTGCCAGCAGCCCCTCCGTGGGAGTGAGGGAGACCCAGTACTTC. Amino acid sequence: CASSPSVGVRETQYF.

The genes are TRBV7-6 and TRBJ2-2; 7 bases align to TRBD1. CDR3 length: 15 residues. V lost 5 bases and J lost 1; bases outside the gene matches: 4. Germline V gives CDR1 SGHVS, CDR2 FNYEAQ. The CDR3 DNA sequence: TGTGCCAGCAGCCCCCGGACAGGGAACACCGGGGAGCTGTTTTTT. This translates into CASSPRTGNTGELFF.

V usage is TRBV4-3 and J usage is TRBJ1-1, with no clear D. With 0 bases removed from V and 1 base from J, the gap between germline ends came to 6 bases. The CDR3 contains 14 residues. CDR1 is LGHNA and CDR2 is YSLEER in the germline V gene. In DNA, the CDR3 is TGCGCCAGCAGCCAAGAAAAAGCGAACACTGAAGCTTTCTTT. Its translation: CASSQEKANTEAFF.

A single count supports this clone. The chain joins TRBV25-1 to TRBJ2-7; perhaps TRBD2 as D (6 bases). Germline V gene data show CDR1 as MGHDK and CDR2 as SYGVNS. The CDR3 has 10 residues. CDR3 DNA: TGTCCCCGGCGGGGCTACGAGCAGTACTTC. This codes for CPRRGYEQYF.

The rearrangement links TRBV27 to TRBJ2-6, with D perhaps TRBD1 (6 bases). The CDR3 spans 18 residues. V lost 3 bases to trimming and J lost 2 bases, with 17 bases between them. CDR1 MNHEY and CDR2 SMNVEV come from the germline V gene (reference sequence). This CDR3 reads CASSFLGRGVTGANVLTF. The CDR3 DNA is TGTGCCAGCAGTTTTCTGGGCAGGGGAGTAACTGGGGCCAACGTCCTGACTTTC. Filled out from reference TRBV27 and TRBJ2-6, the complete variable domain reads EAQVTQNPRYLITVTGKKLTVTCSQNMNHEYMSWYRQDPGLGLRQIYYSMNVEVTDKGDVPEGYKVSRKEKRNFPLILESPSPNQTSLYFCASSFLGRGVTGANVLTFGAGSRLTVL.

V and J are TRBV5-1 and TRBJ2-7, with TRBD2 identical over 7 bases. CDR1 and CDR2 from the germline V gene are SGHRS and YFSETQ. V lost 2 bases to trimming and J lost 2 bases; unmatched junction nucleotides: 4. The CDR3 extends over 14 amino acids. The DNA of the CDR3 is TGCGCCAGCAGCTTAGTAGGGAGGGCCTACGAGCAGTACTTC. It yields the protein CASSLVGRAYEQYF.

Only a few counts were recorded for this clone. This chain connects TRBV2 to TRBJ1-1, with D unclear. With 7 bases removed from V and 1 base from J, the gap between germline ends came to 7 bases. The germline CDR1 and CDR2 sequences are SNHLY and FYNNEI. The CDR3 extends over 12 amino acids. The CDR3 DNA is TGTGCCAGCAATTTCAAGAACACTGAAGCTTTCTTT. Encoded protein: CASNFKNTEAFF.

The chain has TRBV5-1 and TRBJ2-2; TRBD1 matches 8 bases. Trimming removed 0 bases from V and 0 bases from J; junction bases left unmatched: 1. The CDR3 spans 16 residues. Looked up from germline, CDR1 is SGHRS and CDR2 is YFSETQ. CDR3 sequence: CASSLGDRSNTGELFF. In nucleotides, the CDR3 is TGCGCCAGCAGCTTGGGGGACAGGTCGAACACCGGGGAGCTGTTTTTT.

The chain combines TRBV10-1 with TRBJ2-2; TRBD2 matches at 8 bases. The J segment lost 5 bases and the V segment lost 2 bases, leaving 7 bases of the junction unmatched. Germline CDR1 WNHNN, CDR2 SYGVQD (reference sequence). This CDR3 is 16 amino acids long. Written as DNA, the CDR3 is TGCGCCAGCAGTGAGGGAGCGGGAGTGAGGACCGGGGAGCTGTTTTTT. Translated: CASSEGAGVRTGELFF.

The rearrangement joins TRBV19 to TRBJ1-1, with D maybe TRBD1 (5 bases). V lost 2 bases and J lost 3, with 10 bases in between. There are 14 residues in the CDR3. Per the germline V gene, CDR1 is LNHDA and CDR2 is SQIVND (reference sequence). DNA of the CDR3: TGTGCCAGTAGTATATCAGGGCCCGACACTGAAGCTTTCTTT. Protein: CASSISGPDTEAFF.

The genes are TRBV15 and TRBJ1-2, with D uncertain. Germline V gives CDR1 LNHNV, CDR2 YYDKDF (reference sequence). Trimming left V 8 bases short and J 2 bases short, with 6 bases between. The CDR3 spans 11 residues. CDR3 nucleotides: TGTGCCACCCACTCAAACTATGGCTACACCTTC. Its protein is CATHSNYGYTF.

The chain uses TRBV18 and TRBJ1-5; 7 bases match TRBD1. This CDR3 has 13 residues. The J segment lost 8 bases and the V segment lost 3 bases, leaving 4 bases of the junction unmatched. Germline V gene data show CDR1 as KGHSH and CDR2 as LQKENI. CDR3 bases: TGTGCCAGCTCACCCGACAGGGTCGAGCCCCAGCATTTT. Translating it yields CASSPDRVEPQHF. Supplemented by reference TRBV18 and TRBJ1-5, the full variable domain reads NAGVMQNPRHLVRRRGQEARLRCSPMKGHSHVYWYRQLPEEGLKFMVYLQKENIIDESGMPKERFSAEFPKEGPSILRIQQVVRGDSAAYFCASSPDRVEPQHFGDGTRLSIL.

This clone is termed medium-sized. This chain links TRBV18 with TRBJ1-1; no firm D call. The CDR3 is made up of 13 amino acids. In germline, CDR1 is KGHSH, CDR2 LQKENI. V lost 1 base to trimming and J lost 6 bases, with 9 bases between them. The CDR3 sequence: CASSPQTGAEAFF. The CDR3, as DNA: TGTGCCAGCTCACCACAGACCGGGGCTGAAGCTTTCTTT.

The rearrangement joins TRBV3-1 (or the pseudogene TRBV3-2) to TRBJ1-1; 7 bases are shared with TRBD1. Germline V gene data show CDR1 as LGHDT and CDR2 as YNNKEL (reference sequence). The CDR3 is 19 amino acids. Trimming took 0 bases from V and 0 from J; bases not matched to a gene: 13. CDR3: CASSQDIWNRGRMNTEAFF. The DNA of the CDR3 is TGTGCCAGCAGCCAAGATATTTGGAACAGGGGCAGGATGAACACTGAAGCTTTCTTT.

The CDR3 bases are TGTGCCAGCAGCCCGAGCTACACGGGGAATTCACCCCTCCACTTT. Residues: CASSPSYTGNSPLHF. The V gene is TRBV7-2, the J gene TRBJ1-6; D gene ambiguous. Germline CDR1 reads SGHTA; CDR2 reads FQGNSA. This CDR3 comprises 15 residues. V was trimmed by 5 bases and J by 7 bases, leaving 15 bases between them.